Shown below are 17 T cell receptor beta chains from a single sample sequenced in a study of blood T cell repertoires in COVID-19 (dated by TCRdb to 2019 to 2021). Preparation of the library involved the immunoSEQ multiplex PCR assay. Held by TCRdb, this immuneACCESS table contains in-frame sequences only and omits some clones. Under half of the omission traces to an unresolved V gene where checked; the cause of the rest is unknown. This sample comprises about 70,000 clones, about nine tenths of them detected only once. The ten largest clones capture about a tenth of the sample. The specimen was peripheral blood. These receptors were collected from a woman between 18 and 30 years old with acute or convalescent COVID-19.

The chain uses TRBV25-1 and TRBJ2-1, with D maybe TRBD2 (6 bases). V was shortened by 4 bases and J by 1 base, with 8 bases between the two germline ends. CDR3 size: 14 residues. Germline assignment: CDR1 MGHDK and CDR2 SYGVNS. The CDR3 nucleotides are TGTGCCAGCAGTGGGGGACTGTCCTACAATGAGCAGTTCTTC. It is translated as CASSGGLSYNEQFF.

The V gene is TRBV6-1, the J gene TRBJ2-1, with 9 bases lining up with TRBD1. Germline CDR1 is MNHNS and CDR2 is SASEGT. After removal of 4 bases from V and 5 bases from J, the junction contained 9 bases not matched to a gene. This CDR3 is built from 16 residues. In nucleotides, the CDR3 is TGTGCCAGCAGTGGACTACCGGGACAGGGTAACAATGAGCAGTTCTTC. As protein: CASSGLPGQGNNEQFF.

This rearrangement joins TRBV4-1 to TRBJ1-1; 7 bases are shared with TRBD1. The V gene end was trimmed by 4 bases and the J gene end by 4 bases; junction bases not matched to a gene: 3. CDR1 and CDR2 (germline): MGHRA, YSYEKL. This CDR3 has 13 residues. This CDR3 reads CASSRPGGTEAFF. The CDR3 nucleotides read TGCGCCAGCAGCCGCCCAGGGGGCACTGAAGCTTTCTTT.

The CDR3 coding sequence is TGTGCCAGCAGCCGACGGACTAGCGGGGGGAAGGAGACCCAGTACTTC. As protein: CASSRRTSGGKETQYF. J is TRBJ2-5 and V is TRBV3-1 (or the pseudogene TRBV3-2); 14 nucleotides line up with TRBD2. The germline V gene has CDR1 LGHDT and CDR2 YNNKEL (reference sequence). The CDR3 has 16 amino acids. J lost 5 bases, V lost 4 bases, and 6 bases had no gene match.

V usage is TRBV3-1 (or the pseudogene TRBV3-2) and J usage is TRBJ2-2; 13 bases map to TRBD2. The length of the CDR3 is 17 residues. The V gene end was trimmed by 1 base and the J gene end by 7 bases; junction bases not matched to a gene: 6. Germline CDR1 LGHDT, CDR2 YNNKEL (reference sequence). The CDR3 nucleotides read TGTGCCAGCAGCCAAGGACTAGCGGGGGGCTCTCTCGGGGAGCTGTTTTTT. Its translation: CASSQGLAGGSLGELFF.

This clone came up a few times. The chain recombines TRBV6-5 with TRBJ2-2, with 12 bases lining up with TRBD1. Germline trimming cut 6 bases from V and 8 bases from J; bases unmatched to any gene: 4. The germline CDR1 and CDR2 sequences are MNHEY and SVGAGI. The CDR3 spans 14 residues. This chain's CDR3 is CASSRDRGPGELFF. The CDR3 DNA sequence: TGTGCCAGCAGCCGGGACAGGGGGCCTGGGGAGCTGTTTTTT.

The chain carries TRBV18 and TRBJ1-1; a weak D match, TRBD1 (5 bases). Germline V gives CDR1 KGHSH, CDR2 LQKENI. V was pared by 3 bases and J by 1 base, with 12 bases between. This CDR3 is built from 15 residues. CDR3 sequence: CASSPLLTGNTEAFF. The CDR3 DNA is TGTGCCAGCTCACCTCTACTTACAGGGAACACTGAAGCTTTCTTT.

This chain uses TRBV4-2 with TRBJ2-1; possible D gene TRBD2, 6 bases. This CDR3 contains 15 residues. The germline V and J ends were trimmed by 0 bases and 3 bases, with 9 bases remaining between them. In germline, CDR1 is LGHNA, CDR2 YNFKEQ. The CDR3 sequence: CASSQESGDYNEQFF. The CDR3 DNA is TGTGCCAGCAGCCAAGAATCGGGGGACTACAATGAGCAGTTCTTC.

The chain recombines TRBV19 with TRBJ1-5; the D gene is possibly TRBD1 (6 bases). V lost 7 bases, J lost 0 bases, and 13 bases lay in between. CDR1 and CDR2 from the germline V gene are LNHDA and SQIVND (reference sequence). This CDR3 contains 15 residues. The chain's CDR3 is CASNTGPYSNQPQHF. The CDR3 region has the DNA TGTGCCAGTAATACAGGGCCTTATAGCAATCAGCCCCAGCATTTT.

V is TRBV27 and J is TRBJ1-6; 7 nucleotides agree with TRBD1. The germline V gene encodes CDR1 MNHEY and CDR2 SMNVEV (reference sequence). V was pared by 5 bases and J by 13 bases, with 11 bases of the junction left unmatched. CDR3 length: 14 residues. CDR3 DNA: TGTGCCAGCAGTCCAAGGGACAGCCGGTCTCCCCTCCACTTT. Translation: CASSPRDSRSPLHF.

The chain employs TRBV18 and TRBJ1-1; TRBD1 might be the D (6 bases). Trimming took off 3 bases at V and 5 bases at J, with 13 bases between the two ends. Germline V gene data show CDR1 as KGHSH and CDR2 as LQKENI. The CDR3 is 14 residues long. Here the CDR3 DNA reads TGTGCCAGCTCACCGGACAGCTCCTCAACTGAAGCTTTCTTT. Protein: CASSPDSSSTEAFF.

The chain has TRBV18 and TRBJ2-5, with D possibly matching TRBD1 (6 bases). Trimming took 3 bases from V and 1 from J, leaving 12 bases between them. CDR1 is KGHSH, CDR2 LQKENI, per germline. The CDR3 has 15 residues. CDR3 sequence reads: CASSPYQGPQETQYF. CDR3 nucleotide sequence: TGTGCCAGCTCACCCTACCAGGGGCCCCAAGAGACCCAGTACTTC.

The chain carries TRBV4-1 and TRBJ2-1; 7 nucleotides align to TRBD2. Trimming cost V 3 bases and J 9 bases; bases outside gene matches: 8. Germline loops: CDR1 MGHRA, CDR2 YSYEKL. This CDR3 is 14 amino acids long. The CDR3 sequence: CASSHAYREVEQFF. The CDR3 coding sequence is TGCGCCAGCAGCCACGCCTATCGGGAGGTTGAGCAGTTCTTC.

The chain joins TRBV30 to TRBJ2-5; the match to TRBD2 covers 9 bases. The V gene end was trimmed by 0 bases and the J gene end by 5 bases; junction bases not matched to a gene: 7. The CDR3 extends over 15 amino acids. Germline CDR1 GTSNPN, CDR2 SVGIG (reference sequence). The CDR3 reads CAWSVRRGGDETQYF. CDR3 sequence (DNA): TGTGCCTGGAGTGTGCGGCGGGGGGGCGATGAGACCCAGTACTTC. Variable domain in full (rest from reference TRBV30 and TRBJ2-5): SQTIHQWPATLVQPVGSPLSLECTVEGTSNPNLYWYRQAAGRGLQLLFYSVGIGQISSEVPQNLSASRPQDRQFILSSKKLLLSDSGFYLCAWSVRRGGDETQYFGPGTRLLVL.

The V call is TRBV5-1, the J call TRBJ2-5, with D tentatively TRBD2 (6 bases). Trimming shortened V by 0 bases and J by 2 bases, and 11 bases separated the two germline ends. The CDR3 totals 15 residues. CDR1 and CDR2 from the germline V gene are SGHRS and YFSETQ. CDR3 sequence: CASSLVGGDQETQYF. DNA for the CDR3: TGCGCCAGCAGCTTGGTGGGAGGTGATCAAGAGACCCAGTACTTC. The whole variable domain, filled in from reference TRBV5-1 and TRBJ2-5, reads KAGVTQTPRYLIKTRGQQVTLSCSPISGHRSVSWYQQTPGQGLQFLFEYFSETQRNKGNFPGRFSGRQFSNSRSEMNVSTLELGDSALYLCASSLVGGDQETQYFGPGTRLLVL.

The chain is built from TRBV6-5 and TRBJ2-7; weak D call: TRBD2 (5 bases). CDR1 and CDR2 (germline): MNHEY, SVGAGI. V gave up 8 bases and J gave up 7 bases, with 18 bases separating them. The CDR3 extends over 13 amino acids. The CDR3 protein is CASGLGILGEQYF. As DNA, the CDR3 is TGTGCCAGCGGACTGGGTATTCTAGGGGAGCAGTACTTC.

This clone was detected a few times. The chain recombines TRBV5-4 with TRBJ1-1, with TRBD1 matching over 7 bases. Per the germline V gene, CDR1 is SGHNT and CDR2 is YYREEE (reference sequence). V lost 2 bases and J lost 1; bases outside the gene matches: 14. CDR3 size: 18 residues. The CDR3 is CASSFHINPQGENTEAFF. The CDR3, as DNA: TGTGCCAGCAGCTTCCATATAAACCCCCAGGGGGAGAACACTGAAGCTTTCTTT.